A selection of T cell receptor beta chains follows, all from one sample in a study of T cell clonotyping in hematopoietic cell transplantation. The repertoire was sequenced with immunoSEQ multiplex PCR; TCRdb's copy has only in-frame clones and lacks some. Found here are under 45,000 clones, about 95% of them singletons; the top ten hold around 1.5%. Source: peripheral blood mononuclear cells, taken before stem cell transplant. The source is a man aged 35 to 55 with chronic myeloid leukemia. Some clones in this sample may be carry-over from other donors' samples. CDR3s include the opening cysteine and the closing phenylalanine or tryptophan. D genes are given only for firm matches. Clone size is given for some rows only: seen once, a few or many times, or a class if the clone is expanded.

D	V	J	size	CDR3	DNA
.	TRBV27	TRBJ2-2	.	CATRSANTGELFF	TGTGCCACCCGGAGTGCGAACACCGGGGAGCTGTTTTTT
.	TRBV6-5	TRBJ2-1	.	CASSYRYRDNEQFF	TGTGCCAGCAGCTACCGTTACAGGGACAATGAGCAGTTCTTC
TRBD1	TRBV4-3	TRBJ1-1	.	CASSQDQDRVTEAFF	TGCGCCAGCAGCCAAGATCAGGACAGGGTCACTGAAGCTTTCTTT
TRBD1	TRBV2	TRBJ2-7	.	CASSWTGAPYDRYF	TGTGCCAGCAGTTGGACAGGGGCCCCGTACGATCGGTACTTC
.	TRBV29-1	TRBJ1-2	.	CSVETGPDYGYTF	TGCAGCGTTGAAACTGGCCCTGACTATGGCTACACCTTC
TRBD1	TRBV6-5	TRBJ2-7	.	CASTDRGRYEQYF	TGTGCCAGCACGGACAGGGGGAGGTACGAGCAGTACTTC
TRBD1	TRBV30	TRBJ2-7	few	CAWRGTGSGYEQYF	TGTGCCTGGAGGGGGACAGGGAGTGGTTACGAGCAGTACTTC
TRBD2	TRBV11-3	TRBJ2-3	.	CASSRPGLAFTDTQYF	TGTGCCAGCAGCCGACCAGGACTAGCTTTCACAGATACGCAGTATTTT
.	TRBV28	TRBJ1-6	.	CASGSAGRLNSPLHF	TGTGCCAGCGGCTCGGCGGGACGCCTTAATTCACCCCTCCACTTT
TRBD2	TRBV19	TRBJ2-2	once	CASSIGRVKNTGELFF	TGTGCCAGTAGTATTGGGAGGGTCAAGAACACCGGGGAGCTGTTTTTT
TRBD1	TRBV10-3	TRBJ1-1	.	CATKFGQGNTEAFF	TGTGCCACGAAATTCGGACAGGGAAACACTGAAGCTTTCTTT
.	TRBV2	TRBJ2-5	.	CASSVQTQETQYF	TGTGCCAGCAGTGTTCAGACTCAAGAGACCCAGTACTTC
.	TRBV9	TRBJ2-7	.	CASSVDGRGYEQYF	TGTGCCAGCAGCGTAGATGGCAGGGGCTACGAGCAGTACTTC
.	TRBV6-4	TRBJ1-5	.	CASSESSHQPQHF	TGTGCCAGCAGTGAGAGCAGCCATCAGCCCCAGCATTTT
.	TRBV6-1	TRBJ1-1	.	CASSEEIGARSAFF	TGTGCCAGCAGTGAGGAGATAGGGGCACGGTCAGCTTTCTTT
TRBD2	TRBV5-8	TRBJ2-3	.	CASSRGLAGDLSTDTQYF	TGTGCCAGCAGCCGTGGACTAGCGGGGGACCTTAGCACAGATACGCAGTATTTT
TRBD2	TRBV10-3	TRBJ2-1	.	CAISESKVQRGYYNEQFF	TGTGCCATCAGTGAGTCGAAGGTCCAGCGGGGATACTACAATGAGCAGTTCTTC
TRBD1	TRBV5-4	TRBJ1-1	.	CASSPLFGQGGTEAFF	TGTGCCAGCAGCCCTCTCTTTGGACAGGGCGGCACTGAAGCTTTCTTT
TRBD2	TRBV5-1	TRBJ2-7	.	CASSLAAGLADNEQYF	TGCGCCAGCAGCTTGGCAGCGGGACTAGCGGACAACGAGCAGTACTTC
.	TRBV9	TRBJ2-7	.	CASSVEIGVTYEQYF	TGTGCCAGCAGCGTAGAAATTGGGGTCACCTACGAGCAGTACTTC
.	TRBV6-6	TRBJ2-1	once	CASLKGGRVYNEQFF	TGTGCCAGCTTAAAGGGGGGGAGGGTCTACAATGAGCAGTTCTTC
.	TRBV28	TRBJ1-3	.	CASSLISDSLSGNTIYF	TGTGCCAGCAGTTTAATCTCCGACAGCTTATCTGGAAACACCATATATTTT
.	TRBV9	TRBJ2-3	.	CASKAGFTDTQYF	TGTGCCAGCAAGGCGGGGTTCACAGATACGCAGTATTTT
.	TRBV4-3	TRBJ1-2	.	CASSQDGYYGYTF	TGCGCCAGCAGCCAAGATGGGTACTATGGCTACACCTTC
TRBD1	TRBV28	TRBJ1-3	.	CASSSQGATGNTIYF	TGTGCCAGCAGTTCGCAGGGGGCCACTGGAAACACCATATATTTT
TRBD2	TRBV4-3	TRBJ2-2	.	CASSQALPLAGDYTGELFF	TGCGCCAGCAGCCAAGCGCTACCTCTAGCGGGGGACTACACCGGGGAGCTGTTTTTT
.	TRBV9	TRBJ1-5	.	CASSVWGSNQPQHF	TGTGCCAGCAGCGTGTGGGGGTCCAATCAGCCCCAGCATTTT
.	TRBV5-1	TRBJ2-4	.	CASSLATGVAKNIQYF	TGCGCCAGCAGCTTGGCGACCGGGGTAGCCAAAAACATTCAGTACTTC
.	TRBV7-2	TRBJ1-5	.	CASSLAWDSNQPQHF	TGTGCCAGCAGCTTAGCGTGGGACAGCAATCAGCCCCAGCATTTT
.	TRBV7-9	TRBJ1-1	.	CASSLVGLTEAFF	TGTGCCAGCAGCTTAGTGGGGCTCACTGAAGCTTTCTTT
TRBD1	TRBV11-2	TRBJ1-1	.	CASSLVSPGQGAAEAFF	TGTGCCAGCAGCTTAGTGAGCCCGGGACAGGGGGCAGCTGAAGCTTTCTTT